This T cell receptor (beta chain) originates from a study of T cells after posttransplantation cyclophosphamide. Broader study findings: After PTCy, TRB diversity resembled that of CNI/methotrexate controls.

Some clones are missing from TCRdb's copy, which holds only in-frame ones; the method was immunoSEQ multiplex PCR. This table holds more than 750 clones, 45% to 55% found once. Regarding this clone: Its antigen is not known.

Busulfan-fludarabine conditioning, marrow transplant, and cyclophosphamide on days +3 and +4 were administered. The CDR3 runs 17 residues. Germline lookup yields CDR1 MGHRA and CDR2 YSYEKL. Trimming removed 4 bases from V and 0 bases from J; junction bases left unmatched: 9. The TCR comes from a female patient in her 60s who received an allogeneic stem cell transplant from a related donor and was CMV-positive. The graft donor may account for some of the T cells. Here the sequenced sample was CD8+ T cells sorted from blood, taken after allogeneic stem cell transplant with posttransplant cyclophosphamide. The rearrangement uses TRBV4-1 and TRBJ2-3, with TRBD2 identical over 8 bases. The CDR3 here is CASSPLGVAGSTDTQYF. The CDR3 region has the DNA TGCGCCAGCAGCCCGCTCGGGGTAGCGGGGAGCACAGATACGCAGTATTTT.